This is a list of T cell receptor beta chains from one sample in a study of beta chain features in type 1 diabetes. The assay was immunoSEQ multiplex PCR, and TCRdb's table has in-frame clones only and misses some. The table records about 900,000 clones, around a sixth of them present only once. The specimen was naive CD4+ T cells from blood. All receptors derive from a young woman in good health. The CDR3 runs from the conserved cysteine through the conserved F or W. The D gene is left open where the match is weak. Some rows have no size entry. The others give once, few or many, or a class for an expanded clone.

CDR3aa: CASSLYSFSGQAKNIQYF
CDR3nt: TGTGCCAGCAGCTTGTATTCGTTTTCCGGACAGGCCAAAAACATTCAGTACTTC
d_gene: .
abundance: .
v_gene: TRBV5-6
j_gene: TRBJ2-4

CDR3aa: CAISGGFRQPQHF
CDR3nt: TGTGCCATCTCGGGGGGCTTTCGGCAGCCCCAGCATTTT
d_gene: .
abundance: .
v_gene: TRBV10-3
j_gene: TRBJ1-5

CDR3aa: CASSPFGTGASDTQYF
CDR3nt: TGTGCCAGCAGTCCCTTTGGGACAGGGGCGTCAGATACGCAGTATTTT
d_gene: TRBD1
abundance: few
v_gene: TRBV7-9
j_gene: TRBJ2-3

CDR3aa: CASSTGTGQGSYGYTF
CDR3nt: TGCGCCAGCAGCACCGGGACAGGGCAAGGGAGCTATGGCTACACCTTC
d_gene: TRBD1
abundance: few
v_gene: TRBV4-1
j_gene: TRBJ1-2

CDR3aa: CASSIRDRGYEQYF
CDR3nt: TGTGCCAGCAGTATCCGGGACAGGGGTTACGAGCAGTACTTC
d_gene: TRBD1
abundance: .
v_gene: TRBV27
j_gene: TRBJ2-7

CDR3aa: CASSTRGENQPQHF
CDR3nt: TGTGCCAGCAGCACCCGGGGAGAGAATCAGCCCCAGCATTTT
d_gene: .
abundance: .
v_gene: TRBV6-5
j_gene: TRBJ1-5

CDR3aa: CASSYLGQGYYNEQFF
CDR3nt: TGTGCCAGCAGTTACCTAGGACAGGGCTACTACAATGAGCAGTTCTTC
d_gene: TRBD1
abundance: few
v_gene: TRBV6-6
j_gene: TRBJ2-1

CDR3aa: CASRPHGYSNQPQHF
CDR3nt: TGCGCCAGCAGACCTCACGGGTATAGCAATCAGCCCCAGCATTTT
d_gene: .
abundance: .
v_gene: TRBV10-2
j_gene: TRBJ1-5

CDR3aa: CASSRTQKNTEAFF
CDR3nt: TGTGCCAGCAGCAGAACCCAGAAGAACACTGAAGCTTTCTTT
d_gene: .
abundance: few
v_gene: TRBV7-2
j_gene: TRBJ1-1

CDR3aa: CATSRIAGGVAKNIQYF
CDR3nt: TGTGCCACCAGCAGAATCGCCGGGGGGGTAGCCAAAAACATTCAGTACTTC
d_gene: TRBD2
abundance: .
v_gene: TRBV15
j_gene: TRBJ2-4

CDR3aa: CASSLLAGSSYEQYF
CDR3nt: TGTGCCAGCAGCTTACTGGCGGGCAGCTCCTACGAGCAGTACTTC
d_gene: .
abundance: .
v_gene: TRBV7-2
j_gene: TRBJ2-7

CDR3aa: CASRTSSTGELFF
CDR3nt: TGTGCCAGCCGGACTAGTAGCACCGGGGAGCTGTTTTTT
d_gene: TRBD2
abundance: few
v_gene: TRBV2
j_gene: TRBJ2-2

CDR3aa: CASSRTEATEAFF
CDR3nt: TGTGCCAGCAGTAGGACAGAAGCCACTGAAGCTTTCTTT
d_gene: .
abundance: .
v_gene: TRBV27
j_gene: TRBJ1-1

CDR3aa: CASSLVAGMDSNQPQHF
CDR3nt: TGTGCCAGCAGCTTAGTGGCAGGGATGGATAGCAATCAGCCCCAGCATTTT
d_gene: .
abundance: .
v_gene: TRBV7-2
j_gene: TRBJ1-5

CDR3aa: CASSINREYPGKYF
CDR3nt: TGTGCCAGTAGTATAAACCGGGAATACCCTGGGAAGTACTTC
d_gene: .
abundance: .
v_gene: TRBV19
j_gene: TRBJ2-7

CDR3aa: CASSFIAGGRRGEQFF
CDR3nt: TGTGCCAGCAGTTTTATAGCGGGAGGCCGAAGAGGTGAGCAGTTCTTC
d_gene: TRBD2
abundance: .
v_gene: TRBV6-5
j_gene: TRBJ2-1

CDR3aa: CASSRRTSGRGRGTDTQYF
CDR3nt: TGCGCCAGCAGCCGAAGGACTAGCGGGAGGGGCAGAGGCACAGATACGCAGTATTTT
d_gene: TRBD2
abundance: .
v_gene: TRBV4-1
j_gene: TRBJ2-3

CDR3aa: CSVEIPTEAFF
CDR3nt: TGCAGCGTTGAAATCCCCACTGAAGCTTTCTTT
d_gene: .
abundance: few
v_gene: TRBV29-1
j_gene: TRBJ1-1

CDR3aa: CASSFHASGTTDTQYF
CDR3nt: TGTGCCAGCAGCTTTCACGCTAGCGGGACCACAGATACGCAGTATTTT
d_gene: TRBD2
abundance: .
v_gene: TRBV7-2
j_gene: TRBJ2-3

CDR3aa: CASSGTSGGGEQFF
CDR3nt: TGTGCCAGTAGCGGGACTAGCGGGGGTGGTGAGCAGTTCTTC
d_gene: TRBD2
abundance: .
v_gene: TRBV19
j_gene: TRBJ2-1

CDR3aa: CASSPQGRTIYF
CDR3nt: TGTGCCAGCAGCCCTCAGGGCAGGACCATATATTTT
d_gene: .
abundance: few
v_gene: TRBV7-9
j_gene: TRBJ1-3

CDR3aa: CASRTGKYTQYF
CDR3nt: TGTGCCAGCAGAACAGGGAAGTATACGCAGTATTTT
d_gene: .
abundance: .
v_gene: TRBV2
j_gene: TRBJ2-3

CDR3aa: CASRPVGARTQYF
CDR3nt: TGTGCCAGCAGACCCGTGGGGGCCAGGACCCAGTACTTC
d_gene: .
abundance: few
v_gene: TRBV6-6
j_gene: TRBJ2-5

CDR3aa: CASSPGTNYGYTF
CDR3nt: TGTGCCAGCTCACCCGGGACTAACTATGGCTACACCTTC
d_gene: .
abundance: .
v_gene: TRBV18
j_gene: TRBJ1-2

CDR3aa: CASYRTDTQYF
CDR3nt: TGTGCCAGCTACCGAACGGATACGCAGTATTTT
d_gene: .
abundance: .
v_gene: TRBV28
j_gene: TRBJ2-3

CDR3aa: CARSLCHILYNEQFF
CDR3nt: TGTGCCAGAAGCTTGTGTCATATACTCTACAATGAGCAGTTCTTC
d_gene: .
abundance: few
v_gene: TRBV5-3
j_gene: TRBJ2-1

CDR3aa: CASSFNRILTSSTDTQYF
CDR3nt: TGTGCCAGCAGCTTTAACAGAATATTGACCTCGTCCACAGATACGCAGTATTTT
d_gene: .
abundance: .
v_gene: TRBV11-2
j_gene: TRBJ2-3

CDR3aa: CATSRAGGTYEQYF
CDR3nt: TGTGCCACCAGCAGAGCCGGCGGAACCTACGAGCAGTACTTC
d_gene: .
abundance: .
v_gene: TRBV15
j_gene: TRBJ2-7

CDR3aa: CASSLGRDLSNQPQHF
CDR3nt: TGTGCCAGCAGCCTAGGCAGGGACTTAAGCAATCAGCCCCAGCATTTT
d_gene: .
abundance: .
v_gene: TRBV4-2
j_gene: TRBJ1-5

CDR3aa: CASSQSGRTGELFF
CDR3nt: TGTGCCAGCAGCCAGAGCGGGAGGACCGGGGAGCTGTTTTTT
d_gene: TRBD2
abundance: few
v_gene: TRBV7-9
j_gene: TRBJ2-2

CDR3aa: CASRRRPTSYEQYF
CDR3nt: TGTGCCAGCAGGAGACGGCCCACTTCCTACGAGCAGTACTTC
d_gene: .
abundance: .
v_gene: TRBV2
j_gene: TRBJ2-7

CDR3aa: CASSFDGELFF
CDR3nt: TGTGCCAGCAGCTTCGACGGGGAGCTGTTTTTT
d_gene: .
abundance: few
v_gene: TRBV5-4
j_gene: TRBJ2-2

CDR3aa: CAITEGSNQPQHF
CDR3nt: TGTGCCATCACGGAGGGTAGCAATCAGCCCCAGCATTTT
d_gene: .
abundance: .
v_gene: TRBV6-5
j_gene: TRBJ1-5

CDR3aa: CAIRGFRGTNTGELFF
CDR3nt: TGTGCCATCAGGGGGTTCCGGGGTACTAACACCGGGGAGCTGTTTTTT
d_gene: .
abundance: few
v_gene: TRBV10-3
j_gene: TRBJ2-2

CDR3aa: CATSDEDGSGRLEQYF
CDR3nt: TGTGCCACCAGCGATGAGGATGGGTCCGGGCGTTTGGAGCAGTACTTC
d_gene: .
abundance: .
v_gene: TRBV15
j_gene: TRBJ2-7

CDR3aa: CAAGRGRGTYEQYF
CDR3nt: TGTGCCGCAGGGAGGGGGAGAGGAACCTACGAGCAGTACTTC
d_gene: .
abundance: .
v_gene: TRBV7-8
j_gene: TRBJ2-7

CDR3aa: CASTASGADNEQFF
CDR3nt: TGTGCCAGCACGGCTAGCGGGGCTGACAATGAGCAGTTCTTC
d_gene: TRBD2
abundance: few
v_gene: TRBV28
j_gene: TRBJ2-1

CDR3aa: CASALTGAPNTGELFF
CDR3nt: TGCGCCAGCGCCCTAACGGGGGCTCCGAACACCGGGGAGCTGTTTTTT
d_gene: .
abundance: few
v_gene: TRBV4-1
j_gene: TRBJ2-2

CDR3aa: CASSYGLATTDTQYF
CDR3nt: TGTGCCAGCAGTTACGGACTAGCGACGACAGATACGCAGTATTTT
d_gene: TRBD2
abundance: .
v_gene: TRBV6-6
j_gene: TRBJ2-3

CDR3aa: CASRQSRDPRIYEQYF
CDR3nt: TGTGCCAGCAGGCAAAGCCGGGACCCGAGGATCTACGAGCAGTACTTC
d_gene: .
abundance: few
v_gene: TRBV2
j_gene: TRBJ2-7

CDR3aa: CASSERRGQGYNEQFF
CDR3nt: TGTGCCAGCAGTGAGCGAAGGGGACAGGGCTACAATGAGCAGTTCTTC
d_gene: TRBD1
abundance: few
v_gene: TRBV6-1
j_gene: TRBJ2-1

CDR3aa: CASGREGATSGRAKEQFF
CDR3nt: TGTGCCAGCGGCCGGGAAGGGGCCACTAGCGGGAGGGCCAAAGAGCAGTTCTTC
d_gene: TRBD2
abundance: few
v_gene: TRBV28
j_gene: TRBJ2-1

CDR3aa: CASSLSGGRAYEQYF
CDR3nt: TGTGCCAGCAGCTTAAGTGGCGGGAGGGCCTACGAGCAGTACTTC
d_gene: TRBD2
abundance: .
v_gene: TRBV7-3
j_gene: TRBJ2-7

CDR3aa: CASSAQGVVTEAFF
CDR3nt: TGTGCCAGCAGCGCCCAGGGGGTTGTCACTGAAGCTTTCTTT
d_gene: TRBD1
abundance: few
v_gene: TRBV9
j_gene: TRBJ1-1

CDR3aa: CASSLAGLSEQYF
CDR3nt: TGCGCCAGCAGCTTGGCTGGGTTGAGCGAGCAGTACTTC
d_gene: .
abundance: few
v_gene: TRBV5-1
j_gene: TRBJ2-7

CDR3aa: CASSPMVLRGQETQYF
CDR3nt: TGTGCCAGCAGCCCGATGGTCCTGCGGGGGCAAGAGACCCAGTACTTC
d_gene: TRBD2
abundance: .
v_gene: TRBV7-2
j_gene: TRBJ2-5

CDR3aa: CASSYSIGNQPQHF
CDR3nt: TGTGCCAGCAGTTACTCGATTGGCAATCAGCCCCAGCATTTT
d_gene: .
abundance: few
v_gene: TRBV6-5
j_gene: TRBJ1-5

CDR3aa: CASSEAPRDTQYF
CDR3nt: TGTGCCAGCAGTGAAGCGCCGCGAGATACGCAGTATTTT
d_gene: .
abundance: .
v_gene: TRBV6-5
j_gene: TRBJ2-3

CDR3aa: CASSYDRVYGYTF
CDR3nt: TGTGCCAGCAGTTACGACAGGGTATATGGCTACACCTTC
d_gene: TRBD1
abundance: .
v_gene: TRBV28
j_gene: TRBJ1-2

CDR3aa: CASSLSRLQETQYF
CDR3nt: TGTGCCAGCAGTTTATCACGCCTCCAAGAGACCCAGTACTTC
d_gene: .
abundance: .
v_gene: TRBV27
j_gene: TRBJ2-5

CDR3aa: CASSEGRGAYEQYF
CDR3nt: TGTGCCAGCAGTGAGGGGAGGGGCGCCTACGAGCAGTACTTC
d_gene: TRBD2
abundance: few
v_gene: TRBV2
j_gene: TRBJ2-7

CDR3aa: CASSLPSTGHKQYF
CDR3nt: TGTGCCAGCAGTTTACCCTCGACAGGCCACAAGCAGTACTTC
d_gene: .
abundance: few
v_gene: TRBV28
j_gene: TRBJ2-7

CDR3aa: CASSPALARGSEAFF
CDR3nt: TGTGCCAGCAGCCCGGCGCTCGCGAGGGGGAGTGAAGCTTTCTTT
d_gene: .
abundance: .
v_gene: TRBV11-1
j_gene: TRBJ1-1